This passage covers 11 T cell receptor beta chains from one sample sequenced in a study of shared clonotypes between healthy human individuals. The table came from immunoSEQ multiplex PCR; TCRdb's copy has only in-frame clones and leaves some out. This table holds about 2 million clones, about 95% found once. Cells designated naive CD8 were CD45RO-negative and were positively selected for CCR7, with terminally differentiated effector memory CD45RA+ cells excluded. The specimen was naive CD8+ T cells sorted from blood. The receptors here all came from a man younger than 35 in good health.

The rearrangement uses TRBV6-6 and TRBJ2-1, with D possibly being TRBD1 or TRBD2 (5 bases each). The V gene lost 10 bases and the J gene lost 4 bases, with 17 bases spanning the gap. Germline V CDR1 and CDR2: MNHNY, SVGAGI (reference sequence). The CDR3 contains 14 residues. CDR3 in amino acids: CAISSGHNYNEQFF. CDR3 bases: TGTGCCATATCCAGCGGACACAATTACAATGAGCAGTTCTTC.

The chain joins TRBV6-5 to TRBJ1-5; D is possibly TRBD1 (5 bases). Germline V gene lookup returns CDR1 MNHEY and CDR2 SVGAGI. This CDR3 comprises 13 residues. Deletions cut 5 bases from V and 3 bases from J, with 8 bases between. CDR3: CASSAGYNQPQHF. In DNA, the CDR3 is TGTGCCAGCAGTGCAGGGTACAATCAGCCCCAGCATTTT.

The chain employs TRBV6-6 and TRBJ2-5, with D possibly matching TRBD2 (6 bases). V shed 4 bases and J shed 1 base, with 10 bases lying between them. The CDR3 is made up of 14 amino acids. Germline values: CDR1 MNHNY, CDR2 SVGAGI (reference sequence). The chain's CDR3 is CASSSLAFQETQYF. In nucleotides, the CDR3 is TGTGCCAGCAGTTCACTAGCTTTCCAAGAGACCCAGTACTTC.

The CDR3 region has the DNA TGTGCCAGCAGCCATAAGGGGTCTGGAAACACCATATATTTT. This codes for CASSHKGSGNTIYF. The chain carries TRBV28 and TRBJ1-3; D is perhaps TRBD1 (5 bases). CDR1 is MDHEN and CDR2 is SYDVKM in the germline V gene. This CDR3 spans 14 amino acids. V lost 6 bases and J 1 base, leaving 10 bases between the germline ends.

The J gene is TRBJ2-7, the V gene TRBV4-1; 10 bases line up with TRBD2. V lost 0 bases to trimming and J lost 3 bases; unmatched junction nucleotides: 11. Germline values: CDR1 MGHRA, CDR2 YSYEKL. The CDR3 is made up of 18 amino acids. DNA of the CDR3: TGCGCCAGCAGCCAAGAACGGGCTACCGGACTAGCGGTCTACGAGCAGTACTTC. It is translated as CASSQERATGLAVYEQYF.

The chain couples TRBV19 to TRBJ1-1; D is possibly TRBD1 (6 bases). This CDR3 is built from 17 residues. CDR1 is LNHDA, CDR2 SQIVND, per germline (reference sequence). With 2 bases removed from V and 1 base from J, the gap between germline ends came to 17 bases. The DNA of the CDR3 is TGTGCCAGTAGTATATTGGGGACGGGGGGCGCGAACACTGAAGCTTTCTTT. Its protein product is CASSILGTGGANTEAFF.

This sequence joins TRBV7-9 and TRBJ2-5; 14 bases match TRBD2. The J segment lost 5 bases and the V segment lost 3 bases, leaving 8 bases of the junction unmatched. CDR3 length: 17 amino acids. Germline loops: CDR1 SEHNR, CDR2 FQNEAQ (reference sequence). The CDR3, as DNA: TGTGCCAGCAGCTTGACTAGCGGGAGGGCTGATGGGGAGACCCAGTACTTC. Translation gives CASSLTSGRADGETQYF.

The chain has TRBV7-6 and TRBJ2-1; TRBD2 agrees at 10 bases. Per germline, CDR1 SGHVS and CDR2 FNYEAQ. The CDR3 is made up of 17 amino acids. V lost 5 bases, J lost 8 bases, and 15 bases stayed unmatched. The CDR3 DNA reads as TGTGCCAGCAGCCCGTTAAGAGCGGGGGGGCTAGGTGATGAGCAGTTCTTC. Residues: CASSPLRAGGLGDEQFF.

The rearrangement joins TRBV7-9 to TRBJ2-7; 10 nucleotides line up with TRBD2. Germline values: CDR1 SEHNR, CDR2 FQNEAQ (reference sequence). The V and J ends lost 5 bases and 6 bases, in that order; junction bases with no gene match: 13. This CDR3 contains 16 residues. The CDR3 reads CASSPPWLAGEGEQYF. As DNA, the CDR3 is TGTGCCAGCAGCCCGCCCTGGCTAGCGGGAGAAGGCGAGCAGTACTTC.

The chain links TRBV7-2 to TRBJ1-2; perhaps TRBD1 as D (5 bases). This CDR3 has 15 amino acids. Germline loops: CDR1 SGHTA, CDR2 FQGNSA. V was shortened by 2 bases and J by 7 bases, with 17 bases between the two germline ends. CDR3 DNA sequence: TGTGCCAGCAGCTTAAATCAGGGTTGGGCCGTTGGCTACACCTTC. This codes for CASSLNQGWAVGYTF.

The chain joins TRBV19 to TRBJ2-7, with TRBD2 matching over 12 bases. CDR1 is LNHDA, CDR2 SQIVND, per germline (reference sequence). The ends lost 5 bases at V and 2 bases at J; junction bases unmatched: 7. The CDR3 has 16 amino acids. The CDR3 spells CASSSLAGGPAYEQYF. The CDR3 bases are TGTGCCAGTAGTTCCCTAGCGGGAGGGCCTGCCTACGAGCAGTACTTC.